One sample yielded the 20 T cell receptor beta chains listed below, sequenced in a study of CD8+CD57+ T cells in acquired aplastic anemia. Template material for TCR beta VDJ and CDR3 profiling consisted of genomic DNA. From the reads, TCRdb called clonotypes with MiXCR, one entry per CDR3 protein. The table lists 200,000 or so distinct CDR3 sequences, 40% to 60% of them singletons. Patients chosen for sequencing had shown CD8+CD57+ cell expansion by flow cytometry. The sequenced sample was sorted CD4+, CD8+, or CD8+CD57+ T cells (not recorded which) from PBMCs. The receptors here all came from a human donor with aplastic anemia.

There are many counts of this clonotype. The chain combines TRBV19 with TRBJ2-7; weak D call: TRBD2 (6 bases). Trimming pared 3 bases from V and 0 bases from J, leaving 9 bases between. Germline CDR1 and CDR2: LNHDA and SQIVND (reference sequence). The CDR3 has 14 residues. The CDR3 protein is CASSIEGGSYEQYF. In DNA form, the CDR3 reads TGTGCCAGTAGTATTGAGGGAGGCTCCTACGAGCAGTACTTC.

Comments on this clonotype: The CDR3 does not close with the conserved phenylalanine or tryptophan, likely indicating a read error. V gene TRBV5-6 combines with J gene TRBJ2-5; 10 bases agree with TRBD2. The trim removed 4 bases at V and 5 bases at J, leaving 11 bases unmatched. The germline V gene encodes CDR1 SGHDT and CDR2 YYEEEE. The CDR3 totals 16 residues. The CDR3 nucleotides are TGTGCCAGCAGCCAAGAGGGGAGCGGGGGGGAGGAGACCCAGTACGTC. Amino acid sequence: CASSQEGSGGEETQYV.

This clonotype was recorded at least ten times. The V and J genes are TRBV19 and TRBJ2-1; possibly TRBD1 or TRBD2 for D (5 bases each). The germline V and J ends were trimmed by 7 bases and 7 bases, with 26 bases remaining between them. The germline gives CDR1 LNHDA, CDR2 SQIVND (reference sequence). The CDR3 has 17 residues. The chain's CDR3 is CASIPPLGTRGDNEQFF. The CDR3 DNA follows: TGTGCCAGTATCCCCCCATTAGGTACAAGAGGGGATAATGAGCAGTTCTTC.

As for this clonotype: A much larger clone is a single base away; this may be a read error. The chain links TRBV3-1 to TRBJ1-6; TRBD1 aligns across 8 bases. With 5 bases clipped from V and 8 bases from J, the junction kept 5 bases outside the gene matches. This CDR3 is built from 14 residues. CDR1 LGHDT and CDR2 YNNKEL come from the germline V gene (reference sequence). The CDR3 DNA sequence: TGTGCCAGCAGCTTTTACAGGGGGTATTCACCCCTCCACTTT. The encoded protein is CASSFYRGYSPLHF.

This clonotype was seen a few times. Here the CDR3 reads CASSHRGEYEQYF. The CDR3 DNA follows: TGTGCCAGCAGTCACAGGGGAGAGTACGAGCAGTACTTC. The V gene is TRBV2, the J gene TRBJ2-7; 7 bases fit TRBD1. The CDR3 sequence is 13 residues long. Germline CDR1 SNHLY, CDR2 FYNNEI. The ends lost 5 bases at V and 4 bases at J; junction bases unmatched: 5.

Concerning this clonotype itself: At one of its ends the junction is not consistent with the germline gene, which may arise from a read error. V is TRBV7-9 and J is TRBJ1-1; 7 nucleotides line up with TRBD1. Per the germline V gene, CDR1 is SEHNR and CDR2 is FQNEAQ (reference sequence). CDR3 length: 15 amino acids. CDR3 amino acids: CASSLEGGQNTKAFF. The CDR3 DNA reads TGTGCCAGCAGCTTGGAAGGGGGCCAGAACACTAAAGCTTTCTTT. Using reference TRBV7-9 and TRBJ1-1 for the parts outside the CDR3, the full variable domain is DTGVSQNPRHKITKRGQNVTFRCDPISEHNRLYWYRQTLGQGPEFLTYFQNEAQLEKSRLLSDRFSAERPKGSFSTLEIQRTEQGDSAMYLCASSLEGGQNTKAFFGQGTRLTVV.

This clonotype was detected many times. The chain links TRBV20-1 to TRBJ2-1; D possibly corresponds to TRBD2 (5 bases). Trimming shortened V by 0 bases and J by 6 bases, and 12 bases separated the two germline ends. In germline, CDR1 is DFQATT, CDR2 SNEGSKA (reference sequence). The CDR3 has 14 amino acids. In DNA form, the CDR3 reads TGCAGTGCTAGAGATTGGAGGAATTTCAATGAGCAGTTCTTC. Translation: CSARDWRNFNEQFF.

This clonotype was recorded at least ten times. V usage is TRBV10-3 and J usage is TRBJ1-5; D is unresolved. The germline gives CDR1 ENHRY, CDR2 SYGVKD. This CDR3 has 12 residues. Trimming removed 5 bases at V and 4 bases at J, with 6 bases between. The CDR3 DNA reads as TGTGCCATCAGTAACGATAATCAGCCCCAGCATTTT. This encodes CAISNDNQPQHF.

This clonotype was seen ten or more times. The chain joins TRBV11-3 to TRBJ1-1, with D maybe TRBD1 (5 bases). Trimming stripped 5 bases from V and 1 base from J, with 8 bases between. CDR1 and CDR2 from the germline V gene are SGHNT and YENEEA. The CDR3 contains 13 residues. Here the CDR3 reads CASSRQRNTEAFF. The CDR3 region has the DNA TGTGCCAGCAGCCGACAGAGGAACACTGAAGCTTTCTTT.

In this sample, this clonotype turned up many times. The V gene is TRBV18, the J gene TRBJ2-3, with TRBD1 matching over 7 bases. This CDR3 is 13 amino acids long. Trimming at V came to 4 bases and at J to 4 bases, leaving 2 bases not matched to a gene. CDR1 and CDR2 from the germline V gene are KGHSH and LQKENI. CDR3 loop: CASSRQGADTQYF. The CDR3 DNA reads TGTGCCAGCTCACGACAGGGTGCAGATACGCAGTATTTT. Looking up the rest from reference TRBV18 and TRBJ2-3 gives the full variable domain: NAGVMQNPRHLVRRRGQEARLRCSPMKGHSHVYWYRQLPEEGLKFMVYLQKENIIDESGMPKERFSAEFPKEGPSILRIQQVVRGDSAAYFCASSRQGADTQYFGPGTRLTVL.

The CDR3 DNA is TGTGCCATCAGCGGGACAGGGAATCAGCCCCAGCATTTT. Translating it yields CAISGTGNQPQHF. V usage is TRBV10-3 and J usage is TRBJ1-5; 9 bases fit TRBD1. The CDR3 contains 13 residues. V shed 6 bases, J shed 4 bases, and the junction held 1 base outside the gene matches. CDR1 is ENHRY and CDR2 is SYGVKD in the germline V gene.

Comment on this clonotype: The junction departs from germline at one end; a sequencing error may be responsible. The rearrangement uses TRBV9 and TRBJ1-4; 7 bases fit TRBD1. CDR1 is SGDLS, CDR2 YYNGEE, per germline. This CDR3 contains 14 residues. The CDR3 protein is CVSSMTGTSEKLFF. The CDR3, as DNA: TGTGTCAGCAGCATGACAGGGACCAGTGAAAAACTGTTTTTT.

The sample holds many counts of this clonotype. V and J are TRBV2 and TRBJ1-2, with 7 bases fitting TRBD1. The CDR3 length is 15 residues. Germline V lookup: CDR1 SNHLY, CDR2 FYNNEI. J gave up 1 base and V 1 base, and 3 bases lay outside the gene matches. CDR3 coding DNA: TGTGCCAGCAGTGAAGGGACAGGACTTAACTATGGCTACACCTTC. Amino acids: CASSEGTGLNYGYTF.

This clonotype came up many times. The genes are TRBV19 and TRBJ1-2; D gene ambiguous. The CDR3 runs to 13 residues. Germline values: CDR1 LNHDA, CDR2 SQIVND (reference sequence). V lost 6 bases to trimming and J lost 1 base, with 9 bases between them. The CDR3 DNA follows: TGTGCCAGTAGGACCGACAATAACTATGGCTACACCTTC. The encoded protein is CASRTDNNYGYTF.

The V and J genes are TRBV20-1 and TRBJ1-2; D may be TRBD1 (6 bases). Trimming took 7 bases from V and 4 from J, leaving 16 bases between them. CDR3 length equals 13 residues. Germline V gene data show CDR1 as DFQATT and CDR2 as SNEGSKA (reference sequence). The CDR3 is CSVWGAGLYGYTF. For the CDR3, the DNA is TGCAGTGTTTGGGGGGCAGGGCTCTATGGCTACACCTTC.

This clonotype has a count of ten or more. The CDR3: CASSYGGGGKSYEQYF. CDR3 DNA sequence: TGTGCCAGCAGTTACGGCGGAGGGGGTAAGTCCTACGAGCAGTACTTC. This chain links TRBV6-5 with TRBJ2-7; D might be TRBD1 or TRBD2, each matching 6 bases. Germline V lookup: CDR1 MNHEY, CDR2 SVGAGI. The V end was cut by 2 bases, the J end by 1 base, with 15 bases between. This CDR3 region has 16 residues.

The chain uses TRBV7-9 and TRBJ2-7; D is perhaps TRBD2 (6 bases). CDR1 SEHNR and CDR2 FQNEAQ come from the germline V gene (reference sequence). The length of the CDR3 is 16 residues. The V end was cut by 1 base, the J end by 4 bases, with 17 bases between. The CDR3: CASSLGVLGGVYEQYF. CDR3 in DNA: TGTGCCAGCAGCTTAGGGGTATTGGGGGGAGTATACGAGCAGTACTTC.

The rearrangement joins TRBV24-1 to TRBJ1-5, with D hard to call. The germline V gene has CDR1 KGHDR and CDR2 SFDVKD. V was cut by 4 bases and J by 3 bases, with 9 bases left in between. This CDR3 region has 14 residues. CDR3 sequence reads: CATSDSSPNQPQHF. For the CDR3, the DNA is TGTGCCACCAGTGACAGTTCGCCCAATCAGCCCCAGCATTTT.

About this clonotype: As the CDR3 is not closed by the conserved phenylalanine or tryptophan, this likely results from a read error. The chain uses TRBV3-1 and TRBJ2-7, with 10 bases fitting TRBD2. The junction had 11 bases not matched to a gene; V was cut back by 0 bases and J by 0 bases. Germline lookup yields CDR1 LGHDT and CDR2 YNNKEL (reference sequence). The CDR3 runs to 19 residues. The CDR3 region has the DNA TGTGCCAGCAGCCAAGATGAGGCTAGCGGGGGTCCCGTCTCCTACGAGCAGTACTCC. The encoded protein is CASSQDEASGGPVSYEQYS.

In this sample, this clonotype turned up many times. The genes are TRBV19 and TRBJ1-3; D ambiguous. The CDR3 loop spans 16 amino acids. Germline-derived CDR1 and CDR2 are LNHDA and SQIVND (reference sequence). Trimming took off 3 bases at V and 0 bases at J, with 12 bases between the two ends. The CDR3 sequence is CASSILEATSGNTIYF. The CDR3 coding sequence is TGTGCCAGTAGTATTCTGGAAGCTACCTCTGGAAACACCATATATTTT.